This T cell receptor (beta chain) was obtained from a study of metastatic and nonmetastatic thyroid tumors. Study-wide context: Where malignant and benign thyroid patients were concerned, repertoires were compared across blood and tumor or nodule tissue.

Germline lookup yields CDR1 MNHEY and CDR2 SMNVEV (reference sequence). V was shortened by 6 bases and J by 4 bases, with 13 bases between the two germline ends. The CDR3 is 13 residues long. Ahead of thyroid surgery, no patient had received treatment of any kind. MiXCR re-clonotyped the PCR reads for TCRdb. The table has tens of thousands of clones, roughly a fifth seen once; the top ten hold about 4.2%. Whole-study results and caveats: When malignant thyroid tumors were compared with benign nodules, TCR beta diversity was reportedly significantly higher in the malignant tumors. This held in both blood and tumor samples.

This clone is categorized as medium-sized. As yet, its antigen is unknown. The source of this sequence is a male donor with papillary thyroid cancer or a benign thyroid nodule (not recorded which). Some clones in this sample may be carry-over from other donors' samples. The material sequenced was blood. The V and J genes are TRBV27 and TRBJ2-7, with D possibly TRBD2 on 5 matching bases. DNA of the CDR3: TGTGCCAGCAGACTAGATTGGGGATACGAGCAGTACTTC. Its protein product is CASRLDWGYEQYF.